These T cell receptor beta chains were read from a single sample in a study of OX40 agonist ivuxolimab in advanced cancers. Repertoires were generated with immunoSEQ multiplex PCR, while TCRdb's copy carries only in-frame clones and drops some. The sample holds 60,000 to 75,000 clones, approximately 89% seen once. The sample consisted of CD4+ or CD8+ T cells sorted from blood, taken in a trial of the OX40 agonist ivuxolimab. These receptors were taken from an adult with an advanced solid tumor such as melanoma, head and neck, liver or kidney cancer. The CDR3 runs from the conserved cysteine through the conserved F or W. The order of the fields is clone size, D gene, J gene, V gene, CDR3 protein, CDR3 DNA. D genes are given only for firm matches. For some rows the clone size is stated as once, few or many, or as a class when expanded; others skip it.

-	-	TRBJ1-5	TRBV2	CASSAVRDRNQPQHF	TGTGCCAGCAGTGCGGTCCGGGACCGCAATCAGCCCCAGCATTTT
-	-	TRBJ2-3	TRBV5-1	CASSPPRGSSDTQYF	TGCGCCAGCAGTCCCCCGAGAGGGTCCTCAGATACGCAGTATTTT
-	-	TRBJ2-5	TRBV6-6	CASRIGGGLETQYF	TGTGCCAGCAGGATAGGGGGGGGCCTAGAGACCCAGTACTTC
-	TRBD1	TRBJ2-7	TRBV18	CASSPITGTGSYEQYF	TGTGCCAGCTCACCTATAACCGGGACAGGGTCCTACGAGCAGTACTTC
once	-	TRBJ2-3	TRBV11-3	CASSFGRPTDTQYF	TGTGCCAGCAGCTTTGGCAGACCCACAGATACGCAGTATTTT
-	-	TRBJ2-7	TRBV5-1	CASSLDQGPLEQYF	TGCGCCAGCAGCCTTGATCAGGGGCCGCTCGAGCAGTACTTC
-	-	TRBJ1-5	TRBV6-1	CASSEGSRARLSNQPQHF	TGTGCCAGCAGTGAAGGGAGCAGGGCGCGTTTGAGCAATCAGCCCCAGCATTTT
-	-	TRBJ2-1	TRBV10-3	CAISLGSGFRNEQFF	TGTGCCATCAGCTTGGGATCGGGATTCCGCAATGAGCAGTTCTTC
-	-	TRBJ2-3	TRBV19	CASSLLASTQYF	TGTGCCAGTAGTCTTCTAGCTAGCACGCAGTATTTT
-	TRBD1	TRBJ1-3	TRBV9	CASKRDRGNTIYF	TGTGCCAGCAAAAGGGACAGGGGAAACACCATATATTTT
-	TRBD2	TRBJ2-1	TRBV7-2	CASSPGLAGGPDFF	TGTGCCAGCAGCCCTGGACTAGCGGGGGGGCCGGATTTCTTC
-	-	TRBJ1-1	TRBV7-2	CASSFEGGGSEAFF	TGTGCCAGCAGCTTCGAGGGTGGCGGGTCTGAAGCTTTCTTT
-	-	TRBJ2-2	TRBV27	CASSGTLYTGELFF	TGTGCCAGCTCCGGGACTTTATACACCGGGGAGCTGTTTTTT
-	TRBD1	TRBJ1-2	TRBV6-6	CASSLGQANVYGYTF	TGTGCCAGCAGTCTGGGACAGGCGAACGTCTATGGCTACACCTTC
once	-	TRBJ2-1	TRBV5-4	CASSLGGQGTKGEQFF	TGTGCCAGCAGCTTGGGAGGTCAGGGCACGAAGGGTGAGCAGTTCTTC
-	-	TRBJ2-5	TRBV5-8	CASRENRNKETQYF	TGTGCCAGCAGGGAAAACAGGAACAAAGAGACCCAGTACTTC
-	-	TRBJ1-6	TRBV27	CASTLRDVRSSPLHF	TGTGCCAGCACCCTTAGGGACGTAAGGAGTTCACCCCTCCACTTT
-	-	TRBJ2-5	TRBV28	CASSSSRGGQETQYF	TGTGCCAGCAGTTCCTCCCGGGGTGGTCAAGAGACCCAGTACTTC
-	-	TRBJ1-4	TRBV9	CASSVDEGVNEKLFF	TGTGCCAGCAGCGTAGATGAGGGAGTTAATGAAAAACTGTTTTTT
-	-	TRBJ1-5	TRBV21-1	CASAQGRKQPQHF	TGTGCCAGCGCCCAGGGAAGAAAGCAGCCCCAGCATTTT
few	-	TRBJ2-5	TRBV7-6	CASSFRPGEETQYF	TGTGCCAGCAGCTTCCGCCCAGGGGAAGAGACCCAGTACTTC
-	TRBD2	TRBJ2-5	TRBV11-2	CASSPRLAGIQETQYF	TGTGCCAGCAGCCCACGACTAGCGGGGATACAAGAGACCCAGTACTTC
-	-	TRBJ1-1	TRBV5-5	CASSFTGTLNTEAFF	TGTGCCAGCAGCTTCACCGGGACTTTGAACACTGAAGCTTTCTTT
-	TRBD1	TRBJ1-2	TRBV5-6	CASSLGTGGYGYTF	TGTGCCAGCAGCTTGGGGACAGGGGGCTATGGCTACACCTTC
-	-	TRBJ1-4	TRBV11-2	CASSFPEEKLFF	TGTGCCAGCAGCTTTCCGGAAGAAAAACTGTTTTTT
few	-	TRBJ1-4	TRBV27	CASSLGRFGEKLFF	TGTGCCAGCAGTTTAGGACGCTTTGGAGAAAAACTGTTTTTT
-	TRBD2	TRBJ2-1	TRBV19	CASQAGGQGSYNEQFF	TGTGCCAGCCAAGCGGGAGGGCAGGGCTCCTACAATGAGCAGTTCTTC
-	-	TRBJ1-2	TRBV6-1	CASSYLGGANYGYTF	TGTGCCAGCAGCTATTTGGGGGGGGCTAACTATGGCTACACCTTC
-	-	TRBJ1-5	TRBV6-6	CASSYRQNNQPQHF	TGTGCCAGCAGTTACCGACAGAACAATCAGCCCCAGCATTTT
-	-	TRBJ1-6	TRBV7-2	CASSFGGGGLHF	TGTGCCAGCAGCTTCGGTGGGGGGGGACTCCACTTT
-	-	TRBJ2-7	TRBV27	CASSFNRAYEQYF	TGTGCCAGCAGTTTTAACAGAGCCTACGAGCAGTACTTC
once	-	TRBJ1-1	TRBV11-3	CASSLRPTGNTEAFF	TGTGCCAGCAGCTTGAGACCGACCGGGAACACTGAAGCTTTCTTT
-	-	TRBJ2-3	TRBV7-9	CASSLTDTQYF	TGTGCCAGCAGCCTCACAGATACGCAGTATTTT
-	TRBD2	TRBJ2-3	TRBV6-6	CASSTGTSIHTQYF	TGTGCCAGCAGCACCGGGACTAGCATTCATACGCAGTATTTT
-	-	TRBJ2-1	TRBV11-2	CASSLVLRPSYNEQFF	TGTGCCAGCAGCTTAGTTCTTAGGCCCTCCTACAATGAGCAGTTCTTC
-	-	TRBJ2-1	TRBV9	CASSVVGSTMEQFF	TGTGCCAGCAGCGTAGTTGGCTCCACAATGGAGCAGTTCTTC
-	-	TRBJ2-1	TRBV6-6	CASSYPTRHEQFF	TGTGCCAGCAGTTACCCTACACGTCATGAGCAGTTCTTC
-	TRBD1	TRBJ2-3	TRBV13	CASSPSGRGTDTQYF	TGTGCCAGCAGCCCCTCGGGCAGGGGGACAGATACGCAGTATTTT
-	-	TRBJ2-5	TRBV5-1	CASSPLRTEQETQYF	TGCGCCAGCAGCCCGCTCCGGACTGAGCAAGAGACCCAGTACTTC
-	TRBD1	TRBJ1-6	TRBV6-5	CASSAGTGGNSPLHF	TGTGCCAGCAGTGCCGGGACAGGGGGGAATTCACCCCTCCACTTT
-	-	TRBJ1-4	TRBV25-1	CASSERVNEKLFF	TGTGCCAGCAGTGAGCGGGTGAATGAAAAACTGTTTTTT
-	TRBD2	TRBJ2-1	TRBV11-2	CASSPTGTSLNEQFF	TGTGCCAGCAGCCCGACCGGGACTAGCCTCAATGAGCAGTTCTTC
-	TRBD2	TRBJ2-2	TRBV5-1	CASSPLGGVPGELFF	TGCGCCAGCAGTCCCCTGGGGGGGGTCCCCGGGGAGCTGTTTTTT
few	-	TRBJ1-3	TRBV5-1	CASSLNYGNTIYF	TGCGCCAGCAGCTTGAATTATGGAAACACCATATATTTT
-	-	TRBJ1-5	TRBV5-8	CASSPGGVNQPQHF	TGTGCCAGCAGCCCCGGAGGGGTAAATCAGCCCCAGCATTTT
-	-	TRBJ1-5	TRBV7-8	CASSLAGGPQHF	TGTGCCAGCAGCTTAGCGGGTGGGCCCCAGCATTTT
-	-	TRBJ2-7	TRBV19	CASSILAEPGVYEQYF	TGTGCCAGTAGTATACTAGCTGAACCCGGGGTTTACGAGCAGTACTTC
-	-	TRBJ2-3	TRBV5-8	CASSFPQGSDTQYF	TGTGCCAGCAGCTTTCCCCAGGGTTCTGATACGCAGTATTTT
-	TRBD2	TRBJ2-3	TRBV7-6	CASSLEPGRALDTQYF	TGTGCCAGCAGCTTAGAGCCCGGGAGGGCCCTAGATACGCAGTATTTT
-	-	TRBJ1-2	TRBV6-1	CASTPLKGYTF	TGTGCCAGCACCCCCCTGAAAGGCTACACCTTC
-	-	TRBJ1-5	TRBV6-5	CASSYTPGNQPQHF	TGTGCCAGCAGTTACACCCCAGGCAATCAGCCCCAGCATTTT
-	-	TRBJ2-5	TRBV5-6	CASSPRGGKETQYF	TGTGCCAGCAGCCCAAGGGGGGGCAAAGAGACCCAGTACTTC
-	-	TRBJ1-5	TRBV5-6	CASSLGGPDQPQHF	TGTGCCAGCAGCTTGGGGGGCCCGGATCAGCCCCAGCATTTT